This T cell receptor (beta chain) is from a study of glioma-infiltrating T cells after dendritic cell vaccination. This clone was counted once. Germline V gene sequence: CDR1 LNHDA, CDR2 SQIVND (reference sequence). Unmatched junction bases numbered 7, after V lost 4 bases and J lost 5 bases. CDR3 length: 15 amino acids. Generated by immunoSEQ multiplex PCR, the TCRdb table keeps only in-frame clones and is missing some. The sample lists roughly 100,000 clones; 81% were seen once. The sequence was collected from a human donor with glioblastoma. The specimen was blood, collected before dendritic cell vaccination. The chain is built from TRBV19 and TRBJ2-5; 10 bases align to TRBD1. The CDR3 DNA reads as TGTGCCAGTAGTACTACGACAGGGGGCTGGGAGACCCAGTACTTC. Translated: CASSTTTGGWETQYF.